This is a list of T cell receptor beta chains from one sample in a study of post-analysis software for immune sequencing data. MiXCR, run by TCRdb on the PCR reads, gives a single entry per CDR3 protein. Of over 300,000 distinct CDR3 sequences in the sample, around a third were seen once. The material sequenced was blood. These receptors all come from a girl aged 5 to 17 with multiple sclerosis. Each CDR3 is given with its conserved first and last residue. D genes are given only for firm matches. A clone size is listed for some rows: how often the clone was seen (once, few, many), or a class if it is expanded.

J,V,D,size,DNA,CDR3
TRBJ1-2,TRBV9,TRBD1,NA,TGTGCCAGCAGCGTAGCACTCCGGCATCGGGGGGACAGACTGGGCTATGGCTACACCTTC,CASSVALRHRGDRLGYGYTF
TRBJ2-1,TRBV15,NA,NA,TGTGCCACCAGCAGAGATACAGCTGACGTTTGGGATGAGCAGTTCTTC,CATSRDTADVWDEQFF
TRBJ1-1,TRBV3-1,NA,NA,TGTGCCAGCAGCCAAGATTACAGTGTGAACACTGAAGCTTTCTTT,CASSQDYSVNTEAFF
TRBJ2-5,TRBV2,NA,NA,TGTGCCAGCAGCTTGGACAGCGTGGGTAAGACCCAGTACTTC,CASSLDSVGKTQYF
TRBJ2-3,TRBV12-3/TRBV12-4,NA,few,TGTGCCAGCAGTTGGGGGGGCCCGACAGATACGCAGTATTTT,CASSWGGPTDTQYF
TRBJ1-4,TRBV6-2/TRBV6-3,NA,NA,TGTGTCAGCAGTTATACCGTGGAGGATGAAAAACTGTTTTTT,CVSSYTVEDEKLFF
TRBJ1-6,TRBV28,NA,NA,TGTGCCAGCAGTCCGGTGGGGCCCAATTCACCCCTCCACTTT,CASSPVGPNSPLHF
TRBJ2-1,TRBV7-2,TRBD1,few,TGTGCCAGCAGCAGATCGGACAGGGCACCCTACAATGAGCAGTTCTTC,CASSRSDRAPYNEQFF
TRBJ2-7,TRBV6-6,TRBD2,NA,TGTGCCAGCAGTTACGGGGTTAGCGGGTACGAGCAGTACTTC,CASSYGVSGYEQYF
TRBJ2-1,TRBV4-1,TRBD1,NA,TGCGCCAGCAGCCAAGCTAACCCCGGACAGGGAGACAATGAGCAGTTCTTC,CASSQANPGQGDNEQFF
TRBJ1-2,TRBV20-1,TRBD1,few,TGCAGTGCTGTTCGGACAGGCGACCATGGCTACACCTTC,CSAVRTGDHGYTF
TRBJ1-5,TRBV5-1,NA,NA,TGCGCCAGCAGCTTGGAAGGGGGTTCCCGGCCCCAGCATTTT,CASSLEGGSRPQHF
TRBJ1-2,TRBV20-1,TRBD1,few,TGCAGTGCTTCCGGGACAGGGGGCAGGGGCTACACCTTC,CSASGTGGRGYTF
TRBJ1-1,TRBV13,NA,NA,TGTGCCAGCAGCCGGGAGCTGGTTGGCACTGAAGCTTTCTTT,CASSRELVGTEAFF
TRBJ1-1,TRBV6-5,TRBD1,NA,TGTGCCAGCAGTTCCCCACAGGGGTGGGGGAACACTGAAGCTTTCTTT,CASSSPQGWGNTEAFF
TRBJ2-7,TRBV15,NA,few,TGTGCCACCAGCAGCCTTCCTGTGGGCTACGAGCAGTACTTC,CATSSLPVGYEQYF
TRBJ2-6,TRBV19,TRBD2,NA,TGTGCCAGTAGCTCTTGGGAGGGTAGTCCCGGGGCCAACGTCCTGACTTTC,CASSSWEGSPGANVLTF
TRBJ2-6,TRBV12-5,TRBD1,NA,TGTGCTAGTGGTTTGGCACCGCCGGACAGGGCTCACTCTGGGGCCAACGTCCTGACTTTC,CASGLAPPDRAHSGANVLTF
TRBJ2-7,TRBV2,TRBD1,NA,TGTGCCAGCAGTCCGAGGACAGGGTTCCACGAGCAGTACTTC,CASSPRTGFHEQYF
TRBJ1-1,TRBV9,NA,NA,TGTGCCAGCAGCGTCATAGGAAACACTGAAGCTTTCTTT,CASSVIGNTEAFF
TRBJ2-7,TRBV6-5,NA,many,TGTGCCAGCAGGTCGGGGCCAGCCTACGAGCAGTACTTC,CASRSGPAYEQYF
TRBJ2-7,TRBV12-3/TRBV12-4,TRBD1,NA,TGTGCCAGCAGCCCGGGACAGGGGAGTCGGGCGCAGTACTTC,CASSPGQGSRAQYF
TRBJ2-5,TRBV12-5,TRBD2,NA,TGTGCTAGTGGCCCGACTAGCTTAGGGGAGACCCAGTACTTC,CASGPTSLGETQYF
TRBJ1-2,TRBV7-2,NA,few,TGTGCCGCGGGGCACCAAGCTAACTATGGCTACACCTTC,CAAGHQANYGYTF
TRBJ2-3,TRBV7-2,TRBD2,few,TGTGCCAGCAGCTTACGGCTAGCGGGGGGAGATACGCAGTATTTT,CASSLRLAGGDTQYF
TRBJ1-2,TRBV5-1,NA,NA,TGCGCCAGCAGAAGGACCGCCTATGGCTACACCTTC,CASRRTAYGYTF
TRBJ1-5,TRBV4-1,NA,NA,TGCGCCAGCAGCCAAGGCGTGGCAGGGACTAATCAGCCCCAGCATTTT,CASSQGVAGTNQPQHF
TRBJ2-1,TRBV4-3,NA,few,TGCGCCAGCAGCCCCACAAATTCAGGGAAGCAGTTCTTC,CASSPTNSGKQFF
TRBJ2-1,TRBV13,TRBD1,NA,TGTGCCAGCAGCCAACAGGGGTATGAGCAGTTCTTC,CASSQQGYEQFF
TRBJ2-5,TRBV13,TRBD2,few,TGTGCCAGCAGCTTAAATTTTGCGGGGGGCCAAGAGACCCAGTACTTC,CASSLNFAGGQETQYF
TRBJ2-7,TRBV29-1,TRBD1,few,TGCAGCGTTCCGACAGGGGGAGGTTACGAGCAGTACTTC,CSVPTGGGYEQYF
TRBJ2-1,TRBV14,TRBD2,NA,TGTGCCAGCAGCCAAACCCCCCCGGGGGGGCTAGTTGTAGATGAGCAGTTCTTC,CASSQTPPGGLVVDEQFF
TRBJ1-2,TRBV29-1,NA,few,TGCAGCGTTGAAATCGGTGCAGCCCATGGCTACACCTTC,CSVEIGAAHGYTF
TRBJ1-5,TRBV20-1,NA,NA,TGCAGTGCCGAAAGCCCGGGCAATCAGCCCCAGCATTTT,CSAESPGNQPQHF